The rows below give T cell receptor beta chains drawn from one sample of a study of shared T cell receptors in the human thymus. The assay was immunoSEQ multiplex PCR, and TCRdb's table has in-frame clones only and misses some. The sample includes 550,000 to 800,000 clones, 80% to 90% of them seen just once. The same specimen was also included in a second study, on human thymus T cells.

The sample consisted of thymocytes. These receptor sequences come from a girl less than two years old with a congenital heart defect. Both conserved end residues are part of each CDR3. The order of the fields is J gene, V gene, D gene, CDR3 protein, CDR3 DNA. A D gene is named only where the DNA matches it firmly.

J gene: TRBJ1-4; V gene: TRBV28; D gene: -; CDR3 protein: CASSGGDPEVEKLFF; CDR3 DNA: TGTGCCAGCAGTGGAGGGGACCCAGAGGTTGAAAAACTGTTTTTT
J gene: TRBJ2-2; V gene: TRBV5-1; D gene: TRBD2; CDR3 protein: CASSFGRTSGGATGELFF; CDR3 DNA: TGCGCCAGCAGCTTTGGGCGGACTAGCGGGGGGGCGACCGGGGAGCTGTTTTTT
J gene: TRBJ1-3; V gene: TRBV7-2; D gene: TRBD1; CDR3 protein: CASTEQGARGNTIYF; CDR3 DNA: TGTGCCAGTACCGAACAGGGGGCGAGGGGAAACACCATATATTTT
J gene: TRBJ2-1; V gene: TRBV5-4; D gene: TRBD2; CDR3 protein: CASSFTSGAYNEQFF; CDR3 DNA: TGTGCCAGCAGCTTTACTAGCGGGGCCTACAATGAGCAGTTCTTC
J gene: TRBJ1-4; V gene: TRBV27; D gene: -; CDR3 protein: CASSPVYWLFNEKLFF; CDR3 DNA: TGTGCCAGCAGCCCAGTTTATTGGCTTTTCAATGAAAAACTGTTTTTT
J gene: TRBJ1-2; V gene: TRBV5-1; D gene: -; CDR3 protein: CASSPGQPHYGYTF; CDR3 DNA: TGCGCCAGCAGCCCCGGACAGCCACACTATGGCTACACCTTC
J gene: TRBJ1-3; V gene: TRBV6-5; D gene: TRBD1; CDR3 protein: CASSYGTGSGNTIYF; CDR3 DNA: TGTGCCAGCAGTTACGGGACAGGCTCTGGAAACACCATATATTTT
J gene: TRBJ2-1; V gene: TRBV7-6; D gene: TRBD2; CDR3 protein: CASSLRPPGLGGFNEQFF; CDR3 DNA: TGTGCCAGCAGCTTAAGGCCCCCGGGACTAGGGGGATTTAATGAGCAGTTCTTC
J gene: TRBJ1-3; V gene: TRBV28; D gene: -; CDR3 protein: CASSLWPPPGDSGNTIYF; CDR3 DNA: TGTGCCAGCAGTTTATGGCCCCCGCCGGGGGACTCTGGAAACACCATATATTTT
J gene: TRBJ2-1; V gene: TRBV12-5; D gene: -; CDR3 protein: CASGLVLVTPTAYNEQFF; CDR3 DNA: TGTGCTAGTGGTTTGGTACTTGTGACACCCACCGCCTACAATGAGCAGTTCTTC
J gene: TRBJ1-5; V gene: TRBV27; D gene: -; CDR3 protein: CASSLTPWTVNSNQPQHF; CDR3 DNA: TGTGCCAGCAGTTTAACACCCTGGACAGTTAATAGCAATCAGCCCCAGCATTTT
J gene: TRBJ2-1; V gene: TRBV9; D gene: TRBD2; CDR3 protein: CASSRRTSGGGNPNEQFF; CDR3 DNA: TGTGCCAGCAGCCGCCGGACTAGCGGGGGGGGTAACCCTAATGAGCAGTTCTTC
J gene: TRBJ2-7; V gene: TRBV5-6; D gene: TRBD1; CDR3 protein: CASSLSRDRRSYEQYF; CDR3 DNA: TGTGCCAGCAGCCTGAGCCGGGACAGGCGCTCCTACGAGCAGTACTTC
J gene: TRBJ2-2; V gene: TRBV10-3; D gene: -; CDR3 protein: CAISGHRSLTGELFF; CDR3 DNA: TGTGCCATCAGCGGACACAGAAGCTTAACCGGGGAGCTGTTTTTT
J gene: TRBJ1-2; V gene: TRBV11-2; D gene: -; CDR3 protein: CASSPRRVTNGYTF; CDR3 DNA: TGTGCCAGCAGCCCTAGGCGGGTGACTAATGGCTACACCTTC
J gene: TRBJ2-1; V gene: TRBV12-5; D gene: TRBD2; CDR3 protein: CASGNGLAAVWDNEQFF; CDR3 DNA: TGTGCTAGTGGTAACGGACTAGCGGCCGTTTGGGACAATGAGCAGTTCTTC
J gene: TRBJ2-7; V gene: TRBV5-1; D gene: -; CDR3 protein: CASSYRGREQYF; CDR3 DNA: TGCGCCAGCAGCTATCGGGGTCGCGAGCAGTACTTC